The 17 T cell receptor beta chains below all came from one sample that was sequenced in a study of regulatory T cells in long-lasting Graves disease. Building the TCR beta libraries relied on iRepertoire HTBI primers, and CDR3 regions underwent Arm-PCR. Each CDR3 protein gets one entry after TCRdb re-called the multiplex PCR reads with MiXCR. Among 450,000 or so distinct CDR3 sequences listed, 20% were seen once. Time point specified: persistent/refractory GD, antithyroid drugs over 5 years with positive TRAb. With RNA extracted from PBMCs as input, the TCR library was made. The source material was peripheral blood mononuclear cells (PBMCs), sampled when the disease was refractory, from a patient treated with antithyroid drugs. These receptors were collected from a female donor with Graves disease.

This chain links TRBV6-2 or TRBV6-3 with TRBJ1-2; D possibly corresponds to TRBD1 (6 bases). The CDR3 contains 15 residues. V dropped 5 bases and J dropped 4 bases, with 17 bases sitting between them. Germline V CDR1 and CDR2: MNHEY, SVGEGT. CDR3 DNA sequence: TGTGCCAGCAGTAATAGGGGGGAAGCTTTCTATGGCTACACCTTC. Translation gives CASSNRGEAFYGYTF.

There are many counts of this clonotype. This chain joins TRBV7-6 and TRBJ2-7; 10 nucleotides agree with TRBD2. V lost 6 bases, J lost 0 bases, and 2 bases stayed unmatched. CDR3 size: 14 residues. The germline V gene encodes CDR1 SGHVS and CDR2 FNYEAQ. As DNA, the CDR3 is TGTGCCAGCAGTCAGCGGGAGGGCTCCTACGAGCAGTACTTC. Amino acids: CASSQREGSYEQYF.

This clonotype appeared many times. The rearrangement joins TRBV20-1 to TRBJ2-2, with no clear D. The germline V gene has CDR1 DFQATT and CDR2 SNEGSKA (reference sequence). Deletions cut 2 bases from V and 0 bases from J, with 4 bases between. This CDR3 has 13 residues. The CDR3 loop is CSARRTNTGELFF. The CDR3 DNA reads as TGCAGTGCTAGACGGACGAACACCGGGGAGCTGTTTTTT.

CDR3: CASSSGTGKNTEAFF. In DNA form, the CDR3 reads TGTGCCAGCAGTTCCGGGACAGGGAAGAACACTGAAGCTTTCTTT. The J gene is TRBJ1-1, the V gene TRBV5-8; TRBD1 agrees at 9 bases. The CDR3 spans 15 residues. After removal of 5 bases from V and 1 base from J, the junction contained 6 bases not matched to a gene. CDR1 is SGHTS and CDR2 is YDEGEE in the germline V gene.

The rearrangement joins TRBV20-1 to TRBJ1-2; D is undetermined. This CDR3 spans 13 amino acids. The germline V gene encodes CDR1 DFQATT and CDR2 SNEGSKA (reference sequence). V gave up 6 bases and J gave up 3 bases, with 14 bases separating them. The CDR3: CSASPPADYGYTF. CDR3 nucleotide sequence: TGCAGTGCCTCCCCGCCAGCCGACTATGGCTACACCTTC.

V is TRBV4-1 and J is TRBJ2-2; D not resolved. The ends were cut back, 1 base at V and 6 bases at J, with 9 bases in the middle. The CDR3 is 14 amino acids. Germline values: CDR1 MGHRA, CDR2 YSYEKL. CDR3 protein: CASSQVFDAGELFF. CDR3 bases: TGCGCCAGCAGCCAAGTTTTTGACGCCGGGGAGCTGTTTTTT.

This sequence joins TRBV20-1 and TRBJ1-6, with TRBD1 identical over 8 bases. The germline gives CDR1 DFQATT, CDR2 SNEGSKA (reference sequence). The CDR3 contains 12 residues. Unmatched junction bases numbered 5, after V lost 6 bases and J lost 10 bases. The CDR3 is CSAGQGPSPLHF. The CDR3 DNA follows: TGCAGTGCCGGACAGGGTCCGTCACCCCTCCACTTT.

This clonotype has a count of ten or more. The chain joins TRBV14 to TRBJ2-5, with TRBD1 identical over 9 bases. The V gene end was trimmed by 4 bases and the J gene end by 4 bases; junction bases not matched to a gene: 4. CDR3 length: 14 amino acids. In germline, CDR1 is SGHDN, CDR2 FVKESK. CDR3 residues: CASSLWTGAETQYF. The CDR3 DNA reads as TGTGCCAGCAGCCTATGGACAGGGGCAGAGACCCAGTACTTC.

Concerning this clonotype itself: A much larger clone sits a single nucleotide away, making a read error possible. The CDR3 reads CASSLEGEQGTQYF. The CDR3 DNA reads TGTGCCAGCAGCTTGGAGGGGGAACAAGGGACCCAGTACTTC. V is TRBV5-4 and J is TRBJ2-5, with D tentatively TRBD1 (6 bases). Per the germline V gene, CDR1 is SGHNT and CDR2 is YYREEE (reference sequence). CDR3 length: 14 amino acids.

This clonotype came up many times. The CDR3 DNA sequence: TGTGCCACCAAAACAGACAGGCCAGGGATCTATAATTCACCCCTCCACTTT. The encoded protein is CATKTDRPGIYNSPLHF. The chain couples TRBV15 to TRBJ1-6; the D gene is possibly TRBD1 (6 bases). CDR3 length: 17 amino acids. V gave up 7 bases and J gave up 3 bases, with 19 bases separating them. Germline V gene data show CDR1 as LNHNV and CDR2 as YYDKDF (reference sequence).

The chain employs TRBV19 and TRBJ2-4; D is unresolved. This CDR3 contains 15 residues. Germline V gene sequence: CDR1 LNHDA, CDR2 SQIVND (reference sequence). The V end was cut by 6 bases, the J end by 1 base, with 13 bases between. The CDR3 region is CASSGQSGAKNIQYF. The CDR3 coding sequence is TGTGCCAGTAGCGGGCAGTCCGGGGCCAAAAACATTCAGTACTTC. The full variable domain, with the rest looked up from reference TRBV19 and TRBJ2-4, is DGGITQSPKYLFRKEGQNVTLSCEQNLNHDAMYWYRQDPGQGLRLIYYSQIVNDFQKGDIAEGYSVSREKKESFPLTVTSAQKNPTAFYLCASSGQSGAKNIQYFGAGTRLSVL.

This clonotype appeared a few times. The genes are TRBV9 and TRBJ2-5, with 9 nucleotides matching TRBD2. This CDR3 spans 15 amino acids. Unmatched junction bases numbered 7, after V lost 5 bases and J lost 2 bases. Germline values: CDR1 SGDLS, CDR2 YYNGEE. The CDR3 region is CASSTGTSTQETQYF. The CDR3 DNA is TGTGCCAGCAGTACCGGGACTAGCACACAAGAGACCCAGTACTTC. The full variable domain, with the rest looked up from reference TRBV9 and TRBJ2-5, is DSGVTQTPKHLITATGQRVTLRCSPRSGDLSVYWYQQSLDQGLQFLIQYYNGEERAKGNILERFSAQQFPDLHSELNLSSLELGDSALYFCASSTGTSTQETQYFGPGTRLLVL.

This clonotype was observed many times. The chain recombines TRBV27 with TRBJ1-1, with no clear D. CDR1 is MNHEY and CDR2 is SMNVEV in the germline V gene (reference sequence). The ends were cut back, 6 bases at V and 5 bases at J, with 16 bases in the middle. CDR3 size: 14 residues. The CDR3 nucleotides read TGTGCCAGCAGGATTGATCTCCTGAGGACTGAAGCTTTCTTT. Translation: CASRIDLLRTEAFF.

This chain links TRBV28 with TRBJ2-7, with D perhaps TRBD1 (6 bases). This CDR3 spans 13 amino acids. V lost 2 bases and J 6 bases, leaving 11 bases between the germline ends. Germline lookup yields CDR1 MDHEN and CDR2 SYDVKM. CDR3 bases: TGTGCCAGCAGTTTAGATCAGGGGCCCGAGCAGTACTTC. Translating gives CASSLDQGPEQYF.

There are many counts of this clonotype. This chain uses TRBV5-8 with TRBJ1-2, with D possibly matching TRBD1 (5 bases). With 0 bases removed from V and 4 bases from J, the gap between germline ends came to 16 bases. Germline CDR1 and CDR2: SGHTS and YDEGEE. This CDR3 spans 16 amino acids. The CDR3 sequence: CASSLEGARNGYGYTF. The CDR3 coding sequence is TGTGCCAGCAGCTTGGAAGGGGCGCGGAACGGCTATGGCTACACCTTC.

This clonotype was recorded many times. This sequence joins TRBV7-8 and TRBJ2-2, with 7 bases aligning to TRBD1. The CDR3 has 12 residues. With 5 bases clipped from V and 10 bases from J, the junction kept 4 bases outside the gene matches. Germline V lookup: CDR1 SGHVS, CDR2 FQNEAQ. The CDR3 loop reads CASSLRGQELFF. As DNA, the CDR3 is TGTGCCAGCAGCCTTAGGGGGCAGGAGCTGTTTTTT.

Ten or more counts support this clonotype. The rearrangement links TRBV20-1 to TRBJ1-2; 10 bases are a match to TRBD1. Germline values: CDR1 DFQATT, CDR2 SNEGSKA (reference sequence). The ends lost 6 bases at V and 0 bases at J; junction bases unmatched: 1. This CDR3 is 13 amino acids long. CDR3 sequence: CSAGTGANYGYTF. DNA for the CDR3: TGCAGTGCCGGGACAGGGGCTAACTATGGCTACACCTTC.